This T cell receptor beta chain was sequenced during a study of Ad26.COV2.S vaccination and SARS-CoV-2 variants. Study conclusions and caveats: Possibly, TCR breadth and depth analyses underestimated total T cell responses.

This clone came up a few times. Its antigen remains unidentified. TCRdb's copy holds only in-frame clones and misses some; the assay was immunoSEQ multiplex PCR. The sample comprises about 420,000 clones, more than 75% of which are singletons, and around 3.6% rests with the top ten. Trimming shortened V by 6 bases and J by 8 bases, and 16 bases separated the two germline ends. The CDR3 has 13 residues. Germline-derived CDR1 and CDR2 are MNHEY and SVGEGT. Treatment of the sample: 19 received Ad26.COV2.S at low or high dose, single or two shots; about 5 received placebo; per-sample allocation not given. Following the first vaccine or placebo injection, samples were taken on day 63.

Sample: peripheral blood, taken in a trial of Ad26.COV2.S vaccine versus placebo. The source of this sequence is a person aged 18-65 years who received the Ad26.COV2.S COVID-19 vaccine or a placebo. The V and J genes are TRBV6-2 or TRBV6-3 and TRBJ1-2; no firm D call. CDR3 in DNA: TGTGCCAGCAGCGACGTTACGTTCGGGGGCTACACCTTC. Translating gives CASSDVTFGGYTF.